The 21 T cell receptor beta chains presented below share a single source sample, sequenced in a study of blood T cell repertoires in COVID-19. Assay: immunoSEQ multiplex PCR; the TCRdb copy retains only in-frame clones and omits some. The sample yields approximately 34,000 clones, roughly 80% seen once. Sequencing used peripheral blood. The receptor set was obtained from a woman aged 70-85 years with acute or convalescent COVID-19.

Details on this clone: Other nucleotide sequences in the sample specify the same CDR3. V and J are TRBV5-1 and TRBJ2-7; perhaps TRBD1 as D (8 bases). The CDR3 consists of 14 residues. V was pared by 4 bases and J by 4 bases, with 15 bases between. Germline V gene data show CDR1 as SGHRS and CDR2 as YFSETQ. Written as DNA, the CDR3 is TGCGCCAGCAGCCAAGGACAGGGAGGGTACGAGCAGTACTTC. Its translation is CASSQGQGGYEQYF.

This clone was detected only a few times. The rearrangement uses TRBV6-2 or TRBV6-3 and TRBJ1-5; the match to TRBD1 covers 7 bases. This CDR3 is built from 14 residues. Trimming at V came to 8 bases and at J to 3 bases, leaving 7 bases not matched to a gene. Germline CDR1 MNHEY, CDR2 SVGEGT. CDR3 sequence reads: CASRRDSTNQPQHF. CDR3 bases: TGTGCCAGCCGCCGGGACAGCACCAATCAGCCCCAGCATTTT.

The V call is TRBV5-1, the J call TRBJ1-1; D perhaps matches TRBD1 (5 bases). Trimming left V 0 bases short and J 2 bases short, with 11 bases between. CDR1 is SGHRS, CDR2 YFSETQ, per germline. The CDR3 has 15 residues. This chain's CDR3 is CASSLERGLNTEAFF. DNA of the CDR3: TGCGCCAGCAGCTTGGAAAGGGGACTAAACACTGAAGCTTTCTTT. Filled out from reference TRBV5-1 and TRBJ1-1, the complete variable domain reads KAGVTQTPRYLIKTRGQQVTLSCSPISGHRSVSWYQQTPGQGLQFLFEYFSETQRNKGNFPGRFSGRQFSNSRSEMNVSTLELGDSALYLCASSLERGLNTEAFFGQGTRLTVV.

This clone was counted a single time. CDR3 in amino acids: CASSISGGGIYEQYF. The CDR3 nucleotides are TGTGCCAGTAGTATATCAGGGGGCGGTATCTACGAGCAGTACTTC. The chain employs TRBV19 and TRBJ2-7; 8 nucleotides align to TRBD1. Unmatched junction bases numbered 6, after V lost 2 bases and J lost 3 bases. Germline loops: CDR1 LNHDA, CDR2 SQIVND (reference sequence). This CDR3 spans 15 amino acids.

This clone was seen only once. This chain links TRBV5-1 with TRBJ2-7; 8 bases agree with TRBD2. Trimming removed 6 bases from V and 5 bases from J; junction bases left unmatched: 13. Per germline, CDR1 SGHRS and CDR2 YFSETQ. The CDR3 spans 15 residues. The CDR3 DNA reads TGCGCCAGCACCCTTAAGACGGGAGGGCCGGACGAGCAGTACTTC. Amino acids: CASTLKTGGPDEQYF.

V and J are TRBV19 and TRBJ2-4, with TRBD1 matching over 8 bases. Germline CDR1 reads LNHDA; CDR2 reads SQIVND (reference sequence). There are 17 residues in the CDR3. V shed 5 bases, J shed 1 base, and the junction held 10 bases outside the gene matches. Here the CDR3 reads CASSPQTGAKAKNIQYF. Written as DNA, the CDR3 is TGTGCCAGTAGTCCCCAGACAGGGGCTAAGGCCAAAAACATTCAGTACTTC. Combining the CDR3 with reference TRBV19 and TRBJ2-4 gives the whole variable domain DGGITQSPKYLFRKEGQNVTLSCEQNLNHDAMYWYRQDPGQGLRLIYYSQIVNDFQKGDIAEGYSVSREKKESFPLTVTSAQKNPTAFYLCASSPQTGAKAKNIQYFGAGTRLSVL.

This chain connects TRBV6-5 to TRBJ1-1; TRBD1 matches 7 bases. This CDR3 comprises 15 residues. Germline-derived CDR1 and CDR2 are MNHEY and SVGAGI. With V trimmed by 10 bases and J by 0 bases, 11 bases remained unmatched. This chain's CDR3 is CATRGDIYMNTEAFF. The CDR3 coding sequence is TGTGCCACCAGGGGGGACATCTATATGAACACTGAAGCTTTCTTT.

The chain is built from TRBV27 and TRBJ2-3; D unresolved. The CDR3 loop spans 13 amino acids. Trimming pared 7 bases from V and 2 bases from J, leaving 10 bases between. Germline CDR1 is MNHEY and CDR2 is SMNVEV (reference sequence). The CDR3 nucleotides are TGTGCCAGCATATCCAGCGACACAGATACGCAGTATTTT. It encodes CASISSDTDTQYF.

The chain has TRBV10-3 and TRBJ2-5, with D maybe TRBD1 (5 bases). Trimming shortened V by 10 bases and J by 1 base, and 13 bases separated the two germline ends. CDR3 length: 13 amino acids. From germline, CDR1 is ENHRY and CDR2 SYGVKD. CDR3: CASSLGAQETQYF. The CDR3 bases are TGTGCCAGCTCATTAGGGGCCCAAGAGACCCAGTACTTC.

This rearrangement joins TRBV7-9 to TRBJ2-7; 7 positions agree with TRBD1. V lost 1 base and J lost 2; bases outside the gene matches: 5. The CDR3 runs to 15 residues. Germline V gene sequence: CDR1 SEHNR, CDR2 FQNEAQ (reference sequence). The CDR3: CASSLDPQGAYEQYF. DNA for the CDR3: TGTGCCAGCAGCTTAGACCCCCAGGGGGCCTACGAGCAGTACTTC. Based on the CDR3 plus reference TRBV7-9 and TRBJ2-7, the full variable domain is DTGVSQNPRHKITKRGQNVTFRCDPISEHNRLYWYRQTLGQGPEFLTYFQNEAQLEKSRLLSDRFSAERPKGSFSTLEIQRTEQGDSAMYLCASSLDPQGAYEQYFGPGTRLTVT.

This clone was counted only a few times. The gene calls are TRBV6-4 and TRBJ2-1; TRBD2 matches 9 bases. Trimming took 6 bases from V and 5 from J; bases not matched to a gene: 8. The germline V gene encodes CDR1 MRHNA and CDR2 SNTAGT. The CDR3 is made up of 15 amino acids. The CDR3 DNA reads TGTGCCAGCAGCGCGCTAGCGGGAATTAACAATGAGCAGTTCTTC. The encoded protein is CASSALAGINNEQFF.

The chain has TRBV7-2 and TRBJ1-3; a weak D match, TRBD1 (6 bases). V lost 1 base and J 2 bases, leaving 9 bases between the germline ends. Germline V gives CDR1 SGHTA, CDR2 FQGNSA. The CDR3 contains 15 residues. DNA for the CDR3: TGTGCCAGCAGCTTAGAAGGGACAACTGGAAACACCATATATTTT. It yields the protein CASSLEGTTGNTIYF.

The rearrangement links TRBV6-5 to TRBJ2-2, with a tentative D call TRBD2 (6 bases). Deletions cut 2 bases from V and 5 bases from J, with 15 bases between. The CDR3 contains 16 residues. Germline CDR1 is MNHEY and CDR2 is SVGAGI. Written as DNA, the CDR3 is TGTGCCAGCAGTTACGAGGGTAGCGGATGGACCGGGGAGCTGTTTTTT. The encoded protein is CASSYEGSGWTGELFF.

The genes are TRBV10-3 and TRBJ1-5, with a tentative D call TRBD1 (6 bases). This CDR3 has 15 amino acids. V lost 2 bases and J lost 0, with 8 bases in between. Per germline, CDR1 ENHRY and CDR2 SYGVKD. The CDR3 DNA sequence: TGTGCCATCAGTGAGCTAGGGGGTAGCAATCAGCCCCAGCATTTT. Translated: CAISELGGSNQPQHF.

The rearrangement uses TRBV7-8 and TRBJ1-1; TRBD1 is a possible D gene (5 bases). This CDR3 is 14 amino acids long. V lost 4 bases, J lost 1 base, and 10 bases lay in between. In germline, CDR1 is SGHVS, CDR2 FQNEAQ. This chain's CDR3 is CASSSDGGNTEAFF. In nucleotides, the CDR3 is TGTGCCAGCAGCTCCGACGGGGGGAACACTGAAGCTTTCTTT.

The CDR3 DNA reads TGTGCCAGCAGCGCTAGCGGGGAGGCTTCAGATACGCAGTATTTT. This encodes CASSASGEASDTQYF. The V call is TRBV11-3, the J call TRBJ2-3, with 9 bases that match TRBD2. The trim removed 5 bases at V and 4 bases at J, leaving 7 bases unmatched. The V gene's germline CDR1 is SGHNT and CDR2 YENEEA. The CDR3 extends over 15 amino acids. Combining the CDR3 with reference TRBV11-3 and TRBJ2-3 gives the whole variable domain EAGVVQSPRYKIIEKKQPVAFWCNPISGHNTLYWYLQNLGQGPELLIRYENEEAVDDSQLPKDRFSAERLKGVDSTLKIQPAELGDSAVYLCASSASGEASDTQYFGPGTRLTVL.

The CDR3 here is CASSPLGSGVYNEQFF. The CDR3 region has the DNA TGTGCCAGCAGCCCTCTTGGTAGCGGGGTCTACAATGAGCAGTTCTTC. The chain combines TRBV11-1 with TRBJ2-1; 8 positions match TRBD2. The CDR3 loop spans 16 amino acids. Germline V gives CDR1 SGHAT, CDR2 FQDESV (reference sequence). J lost 3 bases, V lost 5 bases, and 9 bases had no gene match.

The chain employs TRBV5-8 and TRBJ2-5, with TRBD1 as a possible D gene (6 bases). Germline CDR1 and CDR2: SGHTS and YDEGEE. Trimming left V 5 bases short and J 1 base short, with 9 bases between. The CDR3 has 13 residues. The CDR3 bases are TGTGCCAGCAGGTCGACAGGCCAAGAGACCCAGTACTTC. Its protein is CASRSTGQETQYF.

V gene TRBV6-5 combines with J gene TRBJ2-1; 7 positions match TRBD2. This CDR3 has 15 residues. CDR1 is MNHEY, CDR2 SVGAGI, per germline. V was clipped by 5 bases and J by 0 bases; unmatched bases: 4. CDR3 in DNA: TGTGCCAGCAGTCCAGCGGGGCTCTCCTACAATGAGCAGTTCTTC. This gives the protein CASSPAGLSYNEQFF.

The V call is TRBV29-1, the J call TRBJ2-1; D possibly corresponds to TRBD2 (6 bases). Deletions cut 6 bases from V and 3 bases from J, with 9 bases between. The CDR3 is 12 amino acids. Germline CDR1 and CDR2: SQVTM and ANQGSEA. DNA for the CDR3: TGCAGCGTCTTGACTAGCTACAATGAGCAGTTCTTC. It translates to CSVLTSYNEQFF.

The V call is TRBV7-8, the J call TRBJ1-5, with TRBD1 as a possible D gene (6 bases). CDR1 is SGHVS and CDR2 is FQNEAQ in the germline V gene. The V end was cut by 0 bases, the J end by 2 bases, with 14 bases between. CDR3 length: 17 amino acids. The CDR3 DNA reads as TGTGCCAGCAGCTTAGCCGCAGGGGCGCGGGGCAATCAGCCCCAGCATTTT. Its translation is CASSLAAGARGNQPQHF.